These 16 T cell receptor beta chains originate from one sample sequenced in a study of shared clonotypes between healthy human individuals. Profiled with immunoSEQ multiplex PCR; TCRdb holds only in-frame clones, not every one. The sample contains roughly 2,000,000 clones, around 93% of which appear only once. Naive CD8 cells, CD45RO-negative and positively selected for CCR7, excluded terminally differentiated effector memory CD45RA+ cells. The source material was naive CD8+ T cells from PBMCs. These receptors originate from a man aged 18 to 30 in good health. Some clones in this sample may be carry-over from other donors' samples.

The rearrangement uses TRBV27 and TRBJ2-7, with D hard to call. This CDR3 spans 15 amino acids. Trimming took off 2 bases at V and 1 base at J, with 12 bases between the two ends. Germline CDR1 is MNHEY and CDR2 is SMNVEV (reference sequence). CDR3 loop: CASSLKPAGSYEQYF. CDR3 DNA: TGTGCCAGCAGTTTAAAGCCTGCCGGGTCCTACGAGCAGTACTTC.

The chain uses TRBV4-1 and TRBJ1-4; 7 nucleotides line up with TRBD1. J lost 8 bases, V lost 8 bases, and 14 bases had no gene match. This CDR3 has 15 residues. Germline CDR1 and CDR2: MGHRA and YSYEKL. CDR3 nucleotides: TGCGCCAGCGGGACTCGTTACAGGGGACAGGAAAAACTGTTTTTT. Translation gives CASGTRYRGQEKLFF.

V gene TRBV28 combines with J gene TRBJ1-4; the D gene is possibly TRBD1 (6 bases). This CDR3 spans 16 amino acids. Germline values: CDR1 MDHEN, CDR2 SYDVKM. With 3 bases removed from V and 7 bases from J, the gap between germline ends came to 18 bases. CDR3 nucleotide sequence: TGTGCCAGCAGTTTTACACCACAGGGCGAGGGTGAAAAACTGTTTTTT. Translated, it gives CASSFTPQGEGEKLFF.

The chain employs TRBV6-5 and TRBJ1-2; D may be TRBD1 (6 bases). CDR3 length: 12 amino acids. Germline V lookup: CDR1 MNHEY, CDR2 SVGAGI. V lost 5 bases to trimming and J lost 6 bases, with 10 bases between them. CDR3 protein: CASSMDSDGYTF. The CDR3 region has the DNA TGTGCCAGCAGTATGGACAGTGATGGCTACACCTTC.

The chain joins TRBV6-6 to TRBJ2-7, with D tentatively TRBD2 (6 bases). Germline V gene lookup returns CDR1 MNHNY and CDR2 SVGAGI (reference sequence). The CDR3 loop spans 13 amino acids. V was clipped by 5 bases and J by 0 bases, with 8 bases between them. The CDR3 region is CASSPGDSYEQYF. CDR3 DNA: TGTGCCAGCAGTCCGGGAGACTCCTACGAGCAGTACTTC.

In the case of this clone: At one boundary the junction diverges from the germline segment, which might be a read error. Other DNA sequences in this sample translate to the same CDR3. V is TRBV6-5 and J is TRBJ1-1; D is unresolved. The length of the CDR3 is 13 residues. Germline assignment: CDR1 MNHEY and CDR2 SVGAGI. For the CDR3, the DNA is TGTGCCAGCAGGTCCTCCATGAACACTGAAGCCTTCTTT. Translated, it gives CASRSSMNTEAFF.

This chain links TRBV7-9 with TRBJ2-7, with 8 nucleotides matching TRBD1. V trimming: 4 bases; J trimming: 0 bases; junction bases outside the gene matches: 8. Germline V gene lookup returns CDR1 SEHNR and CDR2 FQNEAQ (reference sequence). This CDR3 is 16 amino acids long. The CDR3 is CASSSTGQGASYEQYF. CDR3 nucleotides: TGTGCCAGCAGCTCTACTGGACAGGGCGCCTCCTACGAGCAGTACTTC. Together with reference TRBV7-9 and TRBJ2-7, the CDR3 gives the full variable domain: DTGVSQNPRHKITKRGQNVTFRCDPISEHNRLYWYRQTLGQGPEFLTYFQNEAQLEKSRLLSDRFSAERPKGSFSTLEIQRTEQGDSAMYLCASSSTGQGASYEQYFGPGTRLTVT.

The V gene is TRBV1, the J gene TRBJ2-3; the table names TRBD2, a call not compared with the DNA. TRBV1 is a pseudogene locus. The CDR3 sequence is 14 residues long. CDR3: CTSSQAAKRDTQYF. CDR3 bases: TGCACCAGCAGCCAAGCCGCGAAGCGAGATACGCAGTATTTT.

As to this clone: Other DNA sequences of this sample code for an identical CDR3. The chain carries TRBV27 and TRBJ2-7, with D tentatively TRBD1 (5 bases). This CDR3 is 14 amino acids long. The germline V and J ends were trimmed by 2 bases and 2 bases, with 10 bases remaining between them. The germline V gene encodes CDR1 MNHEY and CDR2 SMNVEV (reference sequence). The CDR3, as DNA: TGTGCCAGCAGTTTAAGGGGTCTGGCCTACGAGCAGTACTTC. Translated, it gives CASSLRGLAYEQYF.

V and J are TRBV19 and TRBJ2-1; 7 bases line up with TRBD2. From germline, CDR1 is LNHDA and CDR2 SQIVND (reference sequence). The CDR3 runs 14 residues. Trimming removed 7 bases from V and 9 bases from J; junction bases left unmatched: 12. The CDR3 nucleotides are TGTGCCAGTACCTTCGACTATACGGGGGGTGAGCAGTTCTTC. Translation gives CASTFDYTGGEQFF.

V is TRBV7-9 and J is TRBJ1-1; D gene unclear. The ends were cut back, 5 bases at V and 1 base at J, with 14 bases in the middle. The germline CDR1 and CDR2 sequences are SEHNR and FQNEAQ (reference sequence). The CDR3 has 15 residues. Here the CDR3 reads CASSGVSAGNTEAFF. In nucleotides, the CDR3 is TGTGCCAGCAGCGGTGTGAGCGCGGGGAACACTGAAGCTTTCTTT. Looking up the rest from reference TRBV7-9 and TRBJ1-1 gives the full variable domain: DTGVSQNPRHKITKRGQNVTFRCDPISEHNRLYWYRQTLGQGPEFLTYFQNEAQLEKSRLLSDRFSAERPKGSFSTLEIQRTEQGDSAMYLCASSGVSAGNTEAFFGQGTRLTVV.

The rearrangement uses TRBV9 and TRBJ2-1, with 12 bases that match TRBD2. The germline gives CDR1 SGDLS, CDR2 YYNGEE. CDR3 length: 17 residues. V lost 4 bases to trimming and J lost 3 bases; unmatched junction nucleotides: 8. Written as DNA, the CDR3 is TGTGCCAGCAGCCCCCGGACTAGCGGGGCCTACTACAATGAGCAGTTCTTC. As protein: CASSPRTSGAYYNEQFF.

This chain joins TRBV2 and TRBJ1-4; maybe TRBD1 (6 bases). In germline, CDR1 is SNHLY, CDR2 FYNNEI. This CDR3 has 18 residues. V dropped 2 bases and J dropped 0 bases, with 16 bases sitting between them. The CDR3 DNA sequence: TGTGCCAGCAGTGAAAGGGGGGAGGGCCCTGCAACTAATGAAAAACTGTTTTTT. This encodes CASSERGEGPATNEKLFF.

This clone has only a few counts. CDR3 amino acids: CASSQGAKGTEAFF. The CDR3 nucleotides read TGTGCCAGCAGCCAGGGGGCTAAGGGGACTGAAGCTTTCTTT. The rearrangement joins TRBV9 to TRBJ1-1, with 8 bases that match TRBD1. The CDR3 loop spans 14 amino acids. Germline assignment: CDR1 SGDLS and CDR2 YYNGEE. Unmatched junction bases numbered 7, after V lost 4 bases and J lost 5 bases.

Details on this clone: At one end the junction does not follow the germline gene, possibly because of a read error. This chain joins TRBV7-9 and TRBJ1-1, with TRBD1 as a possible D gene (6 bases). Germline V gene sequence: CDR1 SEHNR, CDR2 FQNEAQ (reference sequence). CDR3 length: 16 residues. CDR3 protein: CASSPLGTTMNTEVFF. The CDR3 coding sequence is TGTGCCAGCAGCCCCTTGGGGACAACCATGAACACTGAAGTTTTCTTT. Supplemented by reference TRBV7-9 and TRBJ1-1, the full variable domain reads DTGVSQNPRHKITKRGQNVTFRCDPISEHNRLYWYRQTLGQGPEFLTYFQNEAQLEKSRLLSDRFSAERPKGSFSTLEIQRTEQGDSAMYLCASSPLGTTMNTEVFFGQGTRLTVV.

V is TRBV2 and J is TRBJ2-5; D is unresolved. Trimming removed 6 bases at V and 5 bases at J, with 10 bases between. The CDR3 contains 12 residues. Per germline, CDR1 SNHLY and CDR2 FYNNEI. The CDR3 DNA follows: TGTGCCAGCAGGGGTGCGAAGGAGACCCAGTACTTC. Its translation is CASRGAKETQYF.